This T cell receptor (beta chain) originates from a study of T cells of healthy individuals. The V gene lost 6 bases and the J gene lost 2 bases, with 12 bases spanning the gap. CDR1 and CDR2 from the germline V gene are SQVTM and ANQGSEA. The CDR3 is made up of 13 amino acids. This clonotype was detected many times. TCRdb recomputed calls from the 5' RACE reads with MiXCR, one row per CDR3 protein. The data contain around 63,000 distinct CDR3 sequences, 15% to 20% of them singletons. This clonotype originated in a human donor in good health. The chain has TRBV29-1 and TRBJ2-3, with D maybe TRBD1 (6 bases). CDR3 DNA sequence: TGCAGCGTCCGACAGGCCCTCACAGATACGCAGTATTTT. The encoded protein is CSVRQALTDTQYF.